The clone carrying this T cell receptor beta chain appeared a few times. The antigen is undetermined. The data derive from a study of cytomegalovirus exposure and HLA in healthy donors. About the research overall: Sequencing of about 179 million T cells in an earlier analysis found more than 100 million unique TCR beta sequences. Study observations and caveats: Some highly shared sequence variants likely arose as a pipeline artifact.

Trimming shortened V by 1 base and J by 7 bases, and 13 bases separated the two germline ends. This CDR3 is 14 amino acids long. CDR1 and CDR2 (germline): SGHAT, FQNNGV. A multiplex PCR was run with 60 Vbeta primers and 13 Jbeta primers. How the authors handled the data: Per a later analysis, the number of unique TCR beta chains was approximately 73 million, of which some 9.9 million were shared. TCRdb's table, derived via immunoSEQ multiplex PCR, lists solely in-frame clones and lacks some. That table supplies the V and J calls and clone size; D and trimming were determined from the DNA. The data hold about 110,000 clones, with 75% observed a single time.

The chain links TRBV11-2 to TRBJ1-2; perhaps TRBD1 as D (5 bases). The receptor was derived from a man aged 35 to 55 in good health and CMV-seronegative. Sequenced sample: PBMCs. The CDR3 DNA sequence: TGTGCCAGCAGCTTAGCCGCGGGGCGCGGTGGCTACACCTTC. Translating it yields CASSLAAGRGGYTF. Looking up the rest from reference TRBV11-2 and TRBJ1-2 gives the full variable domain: EAGVAQSPRYKIIEKRQSVAFWCNPISGHATLYWYQQILGQGPKLLIQFQNNGVVDDSQLPKDRFSAERLKGVDSTLKIQPAKLEDSAVYLCASSLAAGRGGYTFGSGTRLTVV.